These T cell receptor beta chains were read from a single sample in a study of T cell repertoires in cytomegalovirus infection. TCRdb recomputed calls from the reads with MiXCR, one row per CDR3 protein. The profile shows around 740,000 distinct CDR3 sequences, 35% of them singletons. The sample was PBMCs. These receptors all stem from a human donor in good health (CMV status not recorded). Some clones in this sample may be carry-over from other donors' samples. Each CDR3 is given with its conserved first and last residue. D genes are given only for firm matches. The size entry is marked missing in some rows and otherwise reads once, few, many or a size class.

CDR3 | DNA | J | D | V | size
CASSPSSEFSRKLFF | TGTGCCAGCTCACCAAGTAGTGAGTTCTCACGAAAACTGTTTTTT | TRBJ1-4 | - | TRBV18 | -
CASSGAWTGSRSGANVLTF | TGTGCCAGCAGCGGAGCCTGGACAGGGTCTCGCTCTGGGGCCAACGTCCTGACTTTC | TRBJ2-6 | TRBD1 | TRBV5-6 | -
CASGLPGGTEGDDMNTEAFF | TGTGCTAGTGGTTTGCCTGGGGGGACAGAGGGGGATGACATGAACACTGAAGCTTTCTTT | TRBJ1-1 | TRBD1 | TRBV12-5 | -
CAISESTPADHPYGYTF | TGTGCCATCAGTGAGTCGACTCCAGCCGATCATCCGTATGGCTACACCTTC | TRBJ1-2 | - | TRBV10-3 | -
CASSPWAQSYEQYF | TGCGCCAGCAGCCCCTGGGCCCAATCCTACGAGCAGTACTTC | TRBJ2-7 | - | TRBV5-1 | -
CASSLVSGRPEPYYGYTF | TGTGCCAGCAGCTTAGTTTCAGGCAGACCGGAACCCTACTATGGCTACACCTTC | TRBJ1-2 | - | TRBV11-3 | many
CASRSGTSPKGTQYF | TGTGCCAGCAGATCCGGGACTAGCCCAAAGGGGACCCAGTACTTC | TRBJ2-5 | TRBD2 | TRBV12-3/TRBV12-4 | -
CASNLGQGNQPQHF | TGTGCCAGTAATCTGGGCCAGGGCAATCAGCCCCAGCATTTT | TRBJ1-5 | - | TRBV19 | -
CASRLDRGHGYTF | TGTGCCAGCAGATTGGACAGGGGGCATGGCTACACCTTC | TRBJ1-2 | TRBD1 | TRBV27 | -
CASSLNVLGEQYF | TGTGCCAGCAGCTTAAACGTGCTGGGCGAGCAGTACTTC | TRBJ2-7 | - | TRBV7-3 | few
CASSPPDERELFF | TGTGCCAGCAGCCCACCGGACGAGAGGGAGCTGTTTTTT | TRBJ2-2 | - | TRBV28 | -
CASSHSGTSGGAAQFF | TGTGCCAGCAGCCATTCAGGGACTAGCGGGGGGGCGGCGCAGTTCTTC | TRBJ2-1 | TRBD2 | TRBV3-1 | -
CASSPGERVKGYEQYF | TGTGCCAGCTCACCGGGGGAGCGGGTCAAGGGTTACGAGCAGTACTTC | TRBJ2-7 | - | TRBV18 | -
CSVEGQGYEKLFF | TGCAGCGTTGAAGGACAGGGATATGAAAAACTGTTTTTT | TRBJ1-4 | TRBD1 | TRBV29-1 | -
CASSLTFGTSGRGQFF | TGTGCCAGCAGCTTAACATTCGGGACTAGCGGGCGGGGGCAGTTCTTC | TRBJ2-1 | TRBD2 | TRBV11-2 | -
CASSPSAAGGASMGYTF | TGTGCCAGCAGCCCTTCCGCGGCAGGGGGGGCATCTATGGGCTACACCTTC | TRBJ1-2 | TRBD1 | TRBV11-2 | -
CASSGTGLVTQYF | TGTGCCAGCAGCGGGACAGGCTTAGTGACCCAGTACTTC | TRBJ2-5 | TRBD1 | TRBV5-6 | few
CASSSQPADTSTDTQYF | TGTGCCAGCAGTTCACAACCGGCGGATACTAGCACAGATACGCAGTATTTT | TRBJ2-3 | - | TRBV6-1 | -
CASSLLLGTSGSTDTQYF | TGTGCCAGCAGCTTATTACTGGGGACTAGCGGAAGCACAGATACGCAGTATTTT | TRBJ2-3 | TRBD2 | TRBV7-8 | -
CASSLAGTSHLSEQFF | TGTGCCAGCAGCTTAGCGGGGACTAGCCATTTGAGTGAGCAGTTCTTC | TRBJ2-1 | TRBD2 | TRBV7-6 | few
CASSPRTGGLRNEQFF | TGTGCCAGCAGCCCCCGGACAGGGGGCTTAAGGAATGAGCAGTTCTTC | TRBJ2-1 | TRBD1 | TRBV5-6 | -
CASSKRQRDTEAFF | TGTGCCAGCAGTAAAAGACAGAGAGACACTGAAGCTTTCTTT | TRBJ1-1 | - | TRBV12-3/TRBV12-4 | -
CASSLGQGQGEQFF | TGTGCCAGCAGCTTGGGACAGGGTCAAGGCGAGCAGTTCTTC | TRBJ2-1 | TRBD1 | TRBV5-4 | -
CASNRPYSNQPQHF | TGTGCCAGTAATCGTCCATATAGCAATCAGCCCCAGCATTTT | TRBJ1-5 | - | TRBV19 | -
CSITGGYNQPQHF | TGTTCAATAACTGGGGGTTACAATCAGCCCCAGCATTTT | TRBJ1-5 | - | TRBV2 | -
CASSFGLDGYEQYF | TGTGCCAGCAGCTTCGGACTAGATGGCTACGAGCAGTACTTC | TRBJ2-7 | TRBD2 | TRBV7-2 | many
CATSDLGRGYGYTF | TGTGCCACCAGTGATCTGGGCAGGGGCTATGGCTACACCTTC | TRBJ1-2 | - | TRBV24-1 | few
CASSQGRQETQYF | TGTGCCAGCAGCCAAGGTAGACAAGAGACCCAGTACTTC | TRBJ2-5 | - | TRBV4-2 | -
CASTPWRGVAGYTF | TGTGCCAGCACTCCCTGGCGGGGGGTGGCTGGCTACACCTTC | TRBJ1-2 | - | TRBV5-6 | -
CASSLASTLSEKLFF | TGTGCCAGCAGTTTAGCCAGCACTCTCTCTGAAAAACTGTTTTTT | TRBJ1-4 | - | TRBV12-3/TRBV12-4 | many
CASSSEGGGGNEQFF | TGCGCCAGCAGCTCGGAGGGAGGAGGGGGAAATGAGCAGTTCTTC | TRBJ2-1 | - | TRBV5-1 | few
CSASRPASSNYGYTF | TGCAGTGCTAGTCGTCCGGCCAGTTCTAACTATGGCTACACCTTC | TRBJ1-2 | - | TRBV20-1 | -
CASSAWPPEPTDTQYF | TGTGCCAGCAGCGCGTGGCCCCCCGAACCTACAGATACGCAGTATTTT | TRBJ2-3 | - | TRBV11-2 | -
CASCWVGLEQYF | TGTGCCAGCTGTTGGGTGGGTCTCGAGCAGTACTTC | TRBJ2-7 | - | TRBV28 | -